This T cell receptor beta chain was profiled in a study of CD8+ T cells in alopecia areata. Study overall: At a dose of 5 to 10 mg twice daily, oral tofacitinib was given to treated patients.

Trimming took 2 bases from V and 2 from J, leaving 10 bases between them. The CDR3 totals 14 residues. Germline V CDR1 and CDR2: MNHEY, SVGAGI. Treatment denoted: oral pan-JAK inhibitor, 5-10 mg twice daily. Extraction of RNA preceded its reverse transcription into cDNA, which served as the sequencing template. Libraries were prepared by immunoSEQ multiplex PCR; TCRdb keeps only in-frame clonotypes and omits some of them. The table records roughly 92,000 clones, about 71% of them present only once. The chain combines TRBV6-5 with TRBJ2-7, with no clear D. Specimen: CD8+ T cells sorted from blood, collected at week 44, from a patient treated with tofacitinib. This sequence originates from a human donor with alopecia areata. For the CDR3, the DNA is TGTGCCAGCAGTTACGAAGGCGCTCCCTACGAGCAGTACTTC. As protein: CASSYEGAPYEQYF.